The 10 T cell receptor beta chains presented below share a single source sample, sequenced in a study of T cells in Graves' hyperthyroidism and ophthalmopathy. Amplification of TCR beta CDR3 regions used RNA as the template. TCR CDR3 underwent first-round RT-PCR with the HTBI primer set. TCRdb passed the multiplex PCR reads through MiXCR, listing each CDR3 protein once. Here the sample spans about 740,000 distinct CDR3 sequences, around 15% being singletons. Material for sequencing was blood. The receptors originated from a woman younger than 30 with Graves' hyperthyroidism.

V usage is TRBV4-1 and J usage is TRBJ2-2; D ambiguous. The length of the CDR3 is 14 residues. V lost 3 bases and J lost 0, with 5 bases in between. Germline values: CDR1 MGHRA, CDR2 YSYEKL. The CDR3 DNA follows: TGCGCCAGCAGCCATACTCCGAACACCGGGGAGCTGTTTTTT. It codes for CASSHTPNTGELFF.

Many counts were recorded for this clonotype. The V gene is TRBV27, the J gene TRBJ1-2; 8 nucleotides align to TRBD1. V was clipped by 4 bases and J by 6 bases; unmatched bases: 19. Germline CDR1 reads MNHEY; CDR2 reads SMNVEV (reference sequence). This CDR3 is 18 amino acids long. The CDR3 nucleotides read TGTGCCAGCAGTTCCCGCTACGGACAGGGAGGGCTATTAGATGGCTACACCTTC. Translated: CASSSRYGQGGLLDGYTF.

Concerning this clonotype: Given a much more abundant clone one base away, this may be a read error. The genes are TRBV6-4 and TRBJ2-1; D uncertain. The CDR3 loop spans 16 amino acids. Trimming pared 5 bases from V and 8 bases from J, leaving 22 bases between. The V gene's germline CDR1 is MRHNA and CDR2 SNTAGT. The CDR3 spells CASSPPDPRRYDEQFF. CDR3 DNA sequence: TGTGCCAGCAGTCCCCCAGACCCCCGAAGATACGATGAGCAGTTCTTC.

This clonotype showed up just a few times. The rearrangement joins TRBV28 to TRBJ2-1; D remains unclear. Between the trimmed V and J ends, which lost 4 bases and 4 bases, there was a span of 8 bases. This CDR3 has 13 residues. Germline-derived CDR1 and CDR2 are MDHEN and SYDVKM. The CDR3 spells CASSSDGYNEQFF. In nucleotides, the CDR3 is TGTGCCAGCAGTTCGGACGGATACAATGAGCAGTTCTTC.

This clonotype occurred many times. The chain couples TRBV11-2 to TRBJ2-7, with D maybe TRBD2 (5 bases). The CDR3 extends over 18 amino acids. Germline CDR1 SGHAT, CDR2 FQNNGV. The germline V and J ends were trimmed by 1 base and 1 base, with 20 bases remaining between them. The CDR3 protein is CASSLAPPRGWNSYEQYF. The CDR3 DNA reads TGTGCCAGCAGCTTAGCTCCCCCGAGAGGGTGGAATTCCTACGAGCAGTACTTC.

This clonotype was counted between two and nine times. This CDR3 is CASSRGVGTSTDTQYF. CDR3 in DNA: TGTGCCAGCAGCAGGGGCGTGGGGACTAGCACAGATACGCAGTATTTT. The chain recombines TRBV7-9 with TRBJ2-3; the D gene is possibly TRBD2 (6 bases). The CDR3 consists of 16 residues. Germline values: CDR1 SEHNR, CDR2 FQNEAQ (reference sequence). With 5 bases removed from V and 0 bases from J, the gap between germline ends came to 15 bases.

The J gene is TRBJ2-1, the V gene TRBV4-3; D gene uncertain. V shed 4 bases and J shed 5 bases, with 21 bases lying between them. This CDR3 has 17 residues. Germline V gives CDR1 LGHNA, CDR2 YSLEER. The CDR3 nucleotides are TGCGCCAGCAGCCCTACTTCCATGGCCGCGCGCCACAATGAGCAGTTCTTC. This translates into CASSPTSMAARHNEQFF.

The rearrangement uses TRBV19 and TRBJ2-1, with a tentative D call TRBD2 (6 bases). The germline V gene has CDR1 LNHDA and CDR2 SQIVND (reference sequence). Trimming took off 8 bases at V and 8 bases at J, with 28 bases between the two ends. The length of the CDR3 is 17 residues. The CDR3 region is CASANTKQRARVDEQFF. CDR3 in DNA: TGTGCCAGTGCTAATACCAAACAGCGGGCCCGGGTGGATGAGCAGTTCTTC.

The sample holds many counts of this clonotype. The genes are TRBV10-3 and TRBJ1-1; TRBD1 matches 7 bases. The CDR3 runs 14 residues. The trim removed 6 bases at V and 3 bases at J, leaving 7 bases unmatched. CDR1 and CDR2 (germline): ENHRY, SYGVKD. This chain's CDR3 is CAIRPGQQDTEAFF. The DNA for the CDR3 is TGTGCCATCAGGCCGGGACAGCAGGACACTGAAGCTTTCTTT.

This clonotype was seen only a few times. The CDR3 region is CSVEDRGSGGYTF. The DNA of the CDR3 is TGCAGCGTTGAAGATCGGGGGTCGGGTGGCTACACCTTC. The chain has TRBV29-1 and TRBJ1-2, with D tentatively TRBD1 (5 bases). CDR3 size: 13 residues. Germline loops: CDR1 SQVTM, CDR2 ANQGSEA. V was cut by 0 bases and J by 7 bases, with 12 bases left in between.